This record looks at one TCR beta chain sequence and its context. The record originates from a study of shared clonotypes between healthy human individuals. Sorted subsets were amplified in replicate PCRs using 200 ng DNA, about 30,000 T cell genomes. TCRdb's table, derived via immunoSEQ multiplex PCR, lists solely in-frame clones and lacks some. The data show a few million clones, more than 80% seen once. The TCR sequence derives from a man aged 18 to 35 in good health. Some clones in this sample may be carry-over from other donors' samples. The sequenced material came from naive CD4+ T cells from PBMCs. The subset denotes: CD45RA+ positively selected.

CDR3 in DNA: TGCAGCGGGAGAACAGGGGGCTCTGGCTACACCTTC. Its translation is CSGRTGGSGYTF. The chain carries TRBV29-1 and TRBJ1-2, with 9 bases that match TRBD1. The V and J ends lost 7 bases and 7 bases, in that order; junction bases with no gene match: 7. CDR1 is SQVTM, CDR2 ANQGSEA, per germline. The CDR3 has 12 residues.